This T cell receptor (beta chain) stems from a study of Ad26.COV2.S vaccination and SARS-CoV-2 variants. Whole-study findings and limits: Non-spike TCR breadth did not differ much between vaccine and placebo recipients. After vaccination, substantial breadth of spike-specific CD8+ and CD4+ responses was reported.

CDR1 is SGHNT and CDR2 is YYREEE in the germline V gene (reference sequence). This CDR3 is 18 amino acids long. V gave up 6 bases and J gave up 0 bases, with 24 bases separating them. Details on this clone: Its cognate antigen is unknown.

Sequencing was performed with immunoSEQ multiplex PCR; in TCRdb, only in-frame clones are kept and a portion is missing. The sample contains some 520,000 clones, around 85% of which appear only once. Described treatment: approximately 18 received Ad26.COV2.S at low or high dose, single or two shots; about 5 received placebo; per-sample allocation not given. The study sampled participants on day 63 after the first vaccine or placebo injection. The sample came from a Boston adult aged 18-55 years. This rearrangement joins TRBV5-4 to TRBJ1-1; D is unclear. The material was peripheral blood, obtained in a trial of Ad26.COV2.S vaccine versus placebo. The source of this sequence is a person aged 18 to 65 who received the Ad26.COV2.S COVID-19 vaccine or a placebo. CDR3 sequence reads: CASTKSGGGRSMNTEAFF. CDR3 in DNA: TGTGCCAGCACCAAATCAGGAGGAGGCAGAAGCATGAACACTGAAGCTTTCTTT.